This TCR beta chain was recorded in a study of shared clonotypes between healthy human individuals. Points from the study as a whole: Several donors showed sharing of approximately 5% of naive CD4 clonotypes.

In regard to this clone: No antigen is known for it.

The CDR3 loop spans 13 amino acids. CDR1 and CDR2 from the germline V gene are LGHNA and YNFKEQ. The V end lost 0 bases, the J end lost 8 bases, and 10 bases lay between the germline ends. Positively selected for CCR7, the CD45RO-negative cells used as naive CD8 cells excluded terminally differentiated effector memory CD45RA+ cells. Genomic DNA per cell subset filled all wells of several immunoSEQ plates. Libraries were prepared by immunoSEQ multiplex PCR; TCRdb keeps only in-frame clonotypes and omits some of them. The repertoire holds roughly 2.1 million clones, about 93% seen once, with 1.5% to 2% in the top ten.

What was sequenced was naive CD8+ T cells from PBMCs. This TCR came from a man aged 18 to 30 in good health. Some clones in this sample may be carry-over from other donors' samples. The V gene is TRBV4-2, the J gene TRBJ1-1; a weak D match, TRBD1 (5 bases). The CDR3 DNA sequence: TGTGCCAGCAGCCAAGATCGGGCAGGGGAAGCTTTCTTT. Encoded protein: CASSQDRAGEAFF.